In its sample, the clone carrying this T cell receptor (beta chain) was seen a few times. The germline V gene encodes CDR1 MDHEN and CDR2 SYDVKM. The trim removed 5 bases at V and 2 bases at J, leaving 9 bases unmatched. This CDR3 is 15 amino acids long. This entry comes from a study of beta chain features in type 1 diabetes. Sequenced material consisted of expressed TCRB transcripts (all of the isolated RNA was reverse transcribed). Sequencing was performed with immunoSEQ multiplex PCR; in TCRdb, only in-frame clones are kept and a portion is missing. This table has around 400,000 clones, 10% to 15% appearing once.

This TCR came from a man between 18 and 29 years old in good health. The chain joins TRBV28 to TRBJ2-7, with 7 nucleotides matching TRBD2. Sequencing was done on a sample of naive CD4+ T cells from blood. CDR3 DNA sequence: TGTGCCAGCAGTCCAATAGCGGGTTCGACCTACGAGCAGTACTTC. Its translation is CASSPIAGSTYEQYF.